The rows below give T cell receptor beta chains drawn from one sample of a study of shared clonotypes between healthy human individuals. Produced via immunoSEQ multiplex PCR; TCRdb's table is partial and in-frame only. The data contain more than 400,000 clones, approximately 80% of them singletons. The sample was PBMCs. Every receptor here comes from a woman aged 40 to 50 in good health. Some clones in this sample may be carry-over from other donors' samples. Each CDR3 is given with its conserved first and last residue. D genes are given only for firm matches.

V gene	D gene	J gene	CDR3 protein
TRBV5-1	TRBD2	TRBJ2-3	CASSLVRAGEGTDTQYF
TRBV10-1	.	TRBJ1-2	CASSETRAGGYTF
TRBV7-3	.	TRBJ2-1	CASSSYDNEQFF
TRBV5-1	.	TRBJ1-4	CASSFSAATNEKLFF
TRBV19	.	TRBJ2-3	CASTSGLAKDTQYF
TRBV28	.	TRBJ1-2	CASSPDSKYYGYTF
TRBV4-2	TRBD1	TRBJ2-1	CASSQGLQGAGNEQFF
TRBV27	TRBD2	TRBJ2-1	CASSDQSGRVHNEQFF
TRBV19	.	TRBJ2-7	CASPGEGAYEQYF
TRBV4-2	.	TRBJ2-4	CASSQEGAVLGKNIQYF
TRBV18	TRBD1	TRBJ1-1	CASSPPNRGENTEAFF
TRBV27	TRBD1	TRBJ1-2	CASSLSPTGTGVGGYTF
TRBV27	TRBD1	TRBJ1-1	CASNRRGTGRAFF
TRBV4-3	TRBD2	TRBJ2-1	CASSQGLAGFNEQFF
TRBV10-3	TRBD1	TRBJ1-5	CAISTGTGASNQPQHF
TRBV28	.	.	CASSLAGQNEQYF
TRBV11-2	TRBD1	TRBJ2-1	CASSLLRDSLNEQFF
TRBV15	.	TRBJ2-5	CATSRDEGGGETQYF
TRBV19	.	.	CASDGGYEQYF
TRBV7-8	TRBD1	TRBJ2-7	CASSLSGQGVYEQYF
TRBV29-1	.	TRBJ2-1	CSVELTYNEQFF
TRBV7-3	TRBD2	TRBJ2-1	CASSPGLAGHEQFF
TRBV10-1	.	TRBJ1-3	CASSRDGGNTIYF
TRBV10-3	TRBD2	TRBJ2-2	CAIPWEGSHTGELFF
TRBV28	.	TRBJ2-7	CATLGQLSYEQYF
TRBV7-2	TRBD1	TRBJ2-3	CASSLGQGSDTQYF
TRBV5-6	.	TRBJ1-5	CASSSLRDYSNQPQHF
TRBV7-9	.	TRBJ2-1	CSYNEQFF
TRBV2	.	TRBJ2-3	CASSGRLRGDTQYF
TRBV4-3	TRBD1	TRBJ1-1	CASSPLQGLDEAFF
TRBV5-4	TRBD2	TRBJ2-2	CASSLGLAVNTGELFF
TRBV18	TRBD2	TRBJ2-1	CASSPLIGLAGQSSYNEQFF
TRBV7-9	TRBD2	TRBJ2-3	CASSSGLAGVADTQYF
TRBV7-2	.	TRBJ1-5	CASSLAGAGANQPQHF
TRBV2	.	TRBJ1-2	CASTELWDTNYGYTF
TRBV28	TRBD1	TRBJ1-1	CASSSSLQGANTEAFF
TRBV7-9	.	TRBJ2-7	CASSFGGRGFWEQYF
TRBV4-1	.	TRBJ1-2	CASSQGQGSNYGYTF
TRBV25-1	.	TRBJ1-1	CASSDPGTEAFF
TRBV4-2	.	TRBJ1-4	CASSQVPSGATNEKLFF
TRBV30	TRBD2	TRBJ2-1	CACPGLAGYNEQFF
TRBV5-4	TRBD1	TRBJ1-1	CASSRAGQGNTEAFF
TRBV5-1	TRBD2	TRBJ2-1	CASSLLASGKTYNEQFF
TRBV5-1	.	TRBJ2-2	CASSSRLNRAAGELFF
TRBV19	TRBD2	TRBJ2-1	CASSIGVAGSPEQFF
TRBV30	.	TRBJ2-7	CAWSPRTPTYEQYF
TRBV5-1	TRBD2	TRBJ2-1	CASSSTSGRARGDNEQFF
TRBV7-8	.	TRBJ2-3	CASSLGSHSDTQYF
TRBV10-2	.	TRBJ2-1	CASSDYEKDNEQFF
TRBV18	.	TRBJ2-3	CASSPTPDRPTDTQYF
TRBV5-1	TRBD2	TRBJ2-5	CASSPAGGFGETQYF
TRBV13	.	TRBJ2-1	CASSSTSGEQFF